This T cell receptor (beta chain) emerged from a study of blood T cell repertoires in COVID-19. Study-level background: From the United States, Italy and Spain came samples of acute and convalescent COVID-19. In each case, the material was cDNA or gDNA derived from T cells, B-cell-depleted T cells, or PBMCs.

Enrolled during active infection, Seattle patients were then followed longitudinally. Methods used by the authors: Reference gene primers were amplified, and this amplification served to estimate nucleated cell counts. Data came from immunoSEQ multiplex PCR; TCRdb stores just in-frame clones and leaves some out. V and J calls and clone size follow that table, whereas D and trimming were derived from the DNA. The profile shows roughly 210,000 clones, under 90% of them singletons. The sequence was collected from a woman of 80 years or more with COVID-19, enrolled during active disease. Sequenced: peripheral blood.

The CDR3 spells CASSSTGAPATNEKLFF. Written as DNA, the CDR3 is TGTGCCAGCAGTTCGACAGGGGCACCAGCAACTAATGAAAAACTGTTTTTT. The chain couples TRBV27 to TRBJ1-4; TRBD1 matches 8 bases. V lost 4 bases, J lost 0 bases, and 7 bases stayed unmatched. The CDR3 is made up of 17 amino acids. Germline CDR1 is MNHEY and CDR2 is SMNVEV (reference sequence). Based on the CDR3 plus reference TRBV27 and TRBJ1-4, the full variable domain is EAQVTQNPRYLITVTGKKLTVTCSQNMNHEYMSWYRQDPGLGLRQIYYSMNVEVTDKGDVPEGYKVSRKEKRNFPLILESPSPNQTSLYFCASSSTGAPATNEKLFFGSGTQLSVL.